The 30 T cell receptor beta chains reported below all come from one sample, sequenced in a study of T cell repertoires in cytomegalovirus infection. These receptors' targets are unknown. TCRdb analysed the reads with MiXCR anew, one entry per CDR3 protein. The table includes roughly 920,000 distinct CDR3 sequences, 31% detected once. The sample in question was cultured CD8+ T cells from PBMCs, obtained from culture after CMV antigen stimulation. The source is a human donor in good health (CMV status not recorded). Some clones in this sample may be carry-over from other donors' samples.

At least ten counts were recorded for this clonotype. This chain connects TRBV12-3 or TRBV12-4 to TRBJ1-5, with D possibly matching TRBD1 (5 bases). V was cut by 6 bases and J by 3 bases, with 15 bases left in between. The CDR3 is 15 residues long. The CDR3 reads CASSRPDSFNQPQHF. The CDR3 coding sequence is TGTGCCAGCAGCCGCCCCGACAGTTTCAATCAGCCCCAGCATTTT.

This clonotype has a count of ten or more. The rearrangement links TRBV7-8 to TRBJ2-1; 8 bases align to TRBD1. CDR1 is SGHVS and CDR2 is FQNEAQ in the germline V gene. The V and J ends lost 5 bases and 14 bases, in that order; junction bases with no gene match: 11. CDR3 size: 13 residues. CDR3: CASSPLVQGQEFF. Written as DNA, the CDR3 is TGTGCCAGCAGCCCTCTGGTCCAGGGACAGGAGTTCTTC.

This chain joins TRBV27 and TRBJ2-2; no clear D. This CDR3 spans 14 amino acids. Between the trimmed V and J ends, which lost 3 bases and 6 bases, there was a span of 11 bases. Germline-derived CDR1 and CDR2 are MNHEY and SMNVEV (reference sequence). CDR3 DNA sequence: TGTGCCAGCAGTTTGTCTCGGGTGGCCGGGGAGCTGTTTTTT. This encodes CASSLSRVAGELFF.

The chain joins TRBV2 to TRBJ2-5, with 12 positions matching TRBD1. The germline CDR1 and CDR2 sequences are SNHLY and FYNNEI. The CDR3 loop spans 16 amino acids. Unmatched junction bases numbered 6, after V lost 4 bases and J lost 3 bases. The CDR3: CASSAQGQGAKETQYF. Written as DNA, the CDR3 is TGTGCCAGCAGTGCTCAGGGACAGGGGGCGAAAGAGACCCAGTACTTC.

This rearrangement joins TRBV6-1 to TRBJ2-6; D tentatively fits TRBD1 or TRBD2 (5 bases each). Trimming removed 7 bases from V and 0 bases from J, with 7 bases in between. The CDR3 loop spans 14 amino acids. In germline, CDR1 is MNHNS, CDR2 SASEGT. The CDR3 protein is CASNGASGANVLTF. The CDR3 region has the DNA TGTGCCAGCAACGGGGCCTCTGGGGCCAACGTCCTGACTTTC.

In its sample, this clonotype was seen many times. The chain joins TRBV7-2 to TRBJ1-1; D gene unclear. This CDR3 has 16 amino acids. CDR1 and CDR2 from the germline V gene are SGHTA and FQGNSA. V lost 3 bases and J lost 0, with 14 bases in between. The CDR3, as DNA: TGTGCCAGCAGCTTTCCGGGGTCAGCTTTGAACACTGAAGCTTTCTTT. The encoded protein is CASSFPGSALNTEAFF.

This clonotype appeared many times. The chain carries TRBV5-4 and TRBJ1-4; TRBD1 might be the D (6 bases). The germline V and J ends were trimmed by 1 base and 8 bases, with 12 bases remaining between them. Germline V gene lookup returns CDR1 SGHNT and CDR2 YYREEE (reference sequence). The CDR3 sequence is 14 residues long. CDR3 DNA: TGTGCCAGCAGCTTGAGGCAGGGGAGGGAAAAACTGTTTTTT. It codes for CASSLRQGREKLFF.

This chain uses TRBV4-1 with TRBJ1-1; D unresolved. The germline gives CDR1 MGHRA, CDR2 YSYEKL. Trimming left V 1 base short and J 0 bases short, with 9 bases between. The CDR3 loop spans 15 amino acids. The CDR3 bases are TGCGCCAGCAGCCAAGGTTGGCAGATGAACACTGAAGCTTTCTTT. It codes for CASSQGWQMNTEAFF.

V gene TRBV29-1 combines with J gene TRBJ1-2; the D is unclear. Trimming removed 1 base at V and 4 bases at J, with 4 bases between. This CDR3 spans 11 amino acids. Germline V gives CDR1 SQVTM, CDR2 ANQGSEA. CDR3 sequence: CSVEGSYGYTF. The CDR3 DNA sequence: TGCAGCGTTGAAGGGTCCTATGGCTACACCTTC.

The chain recombines TRBV9 with TRBJ2-2; tentatively, D is TRBD1 or TRBD2 (5 bases each). The ends were cut back, 0 bases at V and 6 bases at J, with 9 bases in the middle. CDR3 size: 14 residues. Germline V gives CDR1 SGDLS, CDR2 YYNGEE. The CDR3 DNA is TGTGCCAGCAGCGTAGATGGGGGTGCCGGGGAGCTGTTTTTT. Protein: CASSVDGGAGELFF.

This clonotype was detected a few times. This chain links TRBV12-3 or TRBV12-4 with TRBJ2-1; D might be TRBD2 (7 bases). The CDR3 runs 15 residues. V gave up 6 bases and J gave up 4 bases, with 16 bases separating them. CDR3 residues: CASSPNEGGYNEQFF. The CDR3 DNA reads as TGTGCCAGCAGCCCCAATGAGGGGGGGTACAATGAGCAGTTCTTC.

This clonotype was found many times. The rearrangement links TRBV7-8 to TRBJ1-5; D is possibly TRBD1 (6 bases). This CDR3 is 17 amino acids long. Germline V lookup: CDR1 SGHVS, CDR2 FQNEAQ. V was cut by 5 bases and J by 4 bases, with 21 bases left in between. The DNA of the CDR3 is TGTGCCAGCAGCCTAATGGGCCTCGGACAGAAGAATCAGCCCCAGCATTTT. Protein: CASSLMGLGQKNQPQHF. The whole variable domain, filled in from reference TRBV7-8 and TRBJ1-5, reads GAGVSQSPRYKVAKRGQDVALRCDPISGHVSLFWYQQALGQGPEFLTYFQNEAQLDKSGLPSDRFFAERPEGSVSTLKIQRTQQEDSAVYLCASSLMGLGQKNQPQHFGDGTRLSIL.

This chain links TRBV9 with TRBJ2-1; TRBD2 matches 8 bases. CDR1 and CDR2 from the germline V gene are SGDLS and YYNGEE. V lost 0 bases and J lost 0; bases outside the gene matches: 5. This CDR3 region has 17 residues. The CDR3 loop reads CASSVGGGLNSYNEQFF. The DNA for the CDR3 is TGTGCCAGCAGCGTAGGCGGGGGGCTCAACTCCTACAATGAGCAGTTCTTC.

The rearrangement uses TRBV12-3 or TRBV12-4 and TRBJ1-1, with D perhaps matching TRBD1 (6 bases). This CDR3 is built from 15 residues. The V end was cut by 3 bases, the J end by 0 bases, with 11 bases between. The CDR3 loop reads CASSFTGRLNTEAFF. The CDR3 DNA reads TGTGCCAGCAGTTTTACAGGGCGGTTGAACACTGAAGCTTTCTTT.

V is TRBV28 and J is TRBJ2-4, with 9 bases matching TRBD2. After removal of 5 bases from V and 0 bases from J, the junction contained 8 bases not matched to a gene. This CDR3 region has 17 residues. CDR1 and CDR2 (germline): MDHEN, SYDVKM. The CDR3 region is CASSPLFSGGAKNIQYF. In DNA form, the CDR3 reads TGTGCCAGCAGTCCCCTTTTTAGCGGGGGAGCCAAAAACATTCAGTACTTC.

The chain is built from TRBV4-3 and TRBJ1-2, with D tentatively TRBD1 (6 bases). Germline values: CDR1 LGHNA, CDR2 YSLEER. Trimming shortened V by 4 bases and J by 6 bases, and 18 bases separated the two germline ends. The CDR3 runs 15 residues. CDR3 amino acids: CASSLFPPGGDGYTF. The CDR3 coding sequence is TGCGCCAGCAGCCTCTTCCCTCCGGGGGGCGATGGCTACACCTTC.

This clonotype has a handful of counts. This rearrangement joins TRBV25-1 to TRBJ2-1; 11 bases map to TRBD2. Germline values: CDR1 MGHDK, CDR2 SYGVNS. The CDR3 sequence is 18 residues long. V dropped 0 bases and J dropped 6; count of bases not matched to a gene: 10. The CDR3 sequence is CASSEYFGSGGARNEQFF. DNA of the CDR3: TGTGCCAGCAGTGAATACTTTGGTAGCGGGGGGGCCCGCAATGAGCAGTTCTTC.

V gene TRBV19 combines with J gene TRBJ1-2, with 7 positions matching TRBD1. The CDR3 sequence is 14 residues long. Trimming cost V 8 bases and J 5 bases; bases outside gene matches: 11. CDR1 and CDR2 from the germline V gene are LNHDA and SQIVND (reference sequence). The CDR3 DNA sequence: TGTGCCAGTCTCGAACAGGGGTTCGGGTATGGCTACACCTTC. The encoded protein is CASLEQGFGYGYTF.

At least ten counts were recorded for this clonotype. CDR3 region: CASSFVAGGYNEQFF. In DNA, the CDR3 is TGTGCCAGCAGTTTTGTCGCGGGGGGGTACAATGAGCAGTTCTTC. The chain uses TRBV12-3 or TRBV12-4 and TRBJ2-1, with 9 bases matching TRBD2. The CDR3 covers 15 residues. J gave up 4 bases and V 3 bases, and 4 bases lay outside the gene matches.

The chain carries TRBV7-9 and TRBJ1-1; 10 nucleotides line up with TRBD1. CDR1 is SEHNR and CDR2 is FQNEAQ in the germline V gene (reference sequence). This CDR3 contains 14 residues. V lost 5 bases and J lost 7; bases outside the gene matches: 7. The CDR3 spells CASSAPRDRGEAFF. The CDR3 region has the DNA TGTGCCAGCAGCGCACCCCGGGACAGGGGTGAAGCTTTCTTT.

The chain uses TRBV4-3 and TRBJ1-2, with D perhaps matching TRBD1 (6 bases). Germline V gives CDR1 LGHNA, CDR2 YSLEER. CDR3 length equals 15 residues. With 3 bases removed from V and 3 bases from J, the gap between germline ends came to 14 bases. The CDR3: CASSQFLGGDYGYTF. The CDR3 coding sequence is TGCGCCAGCAGCCAGTTTCTCGGGGGCGACTATGGCTACACCTTC.

A few counts support this clonotype. The V call is TRBV10-2, the J call TRBJ2-1; D is unclear. Germline CDR1 reads WSHSY; CDR2 reads SAAADI. The ends were cut back, 0 bases at V and 9 bases at J, with 12 bases in the middle. The CDR3 covers 14 residues. In nucleotides, the CDR3 is TGCGCCAGCAGTGAGTCGAACGTTCTAGGTGAGCAGTTCTTC. It yields the protein CASSESNVLGEQFF.

This clonotype was detected only a few times. The chain carries TRBV7-9 and TRBJ2-1, with 7 bases lining up with TRBD2. Germline trimming cut 5 bases from V and 2 bases from J; bases unmatched to any gene: 6. Germline V gene data show CDR1 as SEHNR and CDR2 as FQNEAQ (reference sequence). CDR3 length: 15 residues. The CDR3 sequence is CASSPAGVTYNEQFF. CDR3 nucleotides: TGTGCCAGCAGCCCTGCGGGGGTTACCTACAATGAGCAGTTCTTC. The entire variable domain, with the rest obtained from reference TRBV7-9 and TRBJ2-1, is as follows: DTGVSQNPRHKITKRGQNVTFRCDPISEHNRLYWYRQTLGQGPEFLTYFQNEAQLEKSRLLSDRFSAERPKGSFSTLEIQRTEQGDSAMYLCASSPAGVTYNEQFFGPGTRLTVL.

This clonotype was counted only a few times. The chain recombines TRBV27 with TRBJ1-3, with D hard to call. V gave up 0 bases and J gave up 0 bases, with 9 bases separating them. Germline-derived CDR1 and CDR2 are MNHEY and SMNVEV (reference sequence). The length of the CDR3 is 16 residues. The chain's CDR3 is CASSLSITSSGNTIYF. The DNA for the CDR3 is TGTGCCAGCAGTTTATCGATAACATCCTCTGGAAACACCATATATTTT.

CDR3 bases: TGTGCCAGCAGTGCTCCAGAGGGTGGCTACGAGCAGTACTTC. Protein: CASSAPEGGYEQYF. The chain combines TRBV2 with TRBJ2-7, with a possible D match to TRBD2 (5 bases). CDR3 length: 14 amino acids. V was trimmed by 4 bases and J by 3 bases, leaving 13 bases between them. The germline V gene has CDR1 SNHLY and CDR2 FYNNEI.

This clonotype was observed many times. The J gene is TRBJ2-2, the V gene TRBV7-6; perhaps TRBD1 as D (5 bases). The germline V and J ends were trimmed by 6 bases and 6 bases, with 14 bases remaining between them. Germline V CDR1 and CDR2: SGHVS, FNYEAQ. This CDR3 region has 14 residues. In DNA form, the CDR3 reads TGTGCCAGCAGTCCCCGCCCAGGGCCCGGGGAGCTGTTTTTT. This gives the protein CASSPRPGPGELFF.

This clonotype was seen a few times. The chain recombines TRBV27 with TRBJ1-1; D is unresolved. Germline CDR1 MNHEY, CDR2 SMNVEV (reference sequence). This CDR3 has 16 residues. V shed 0 bases and J shed 4 bases, with 15 bases lying between them. The CDR3 DNA follows: TGTGCCAGCAGTTTATCGAGCCCCCCGGGTGCCACTGAAGCTTTCTTT. This encodes CASSLSSPPGATEAFF.

The rearrangement uses TRBV7-2 and TRBJ1-2, with no clear D. V lost 5 bases and J lost 8, with 15 bases in between. This CDR3 has 13 amino acids. Germline CDR1 and CDR2: SGHTA and FQGNSA. For the CDR3, the DNA is TGTGCCAGCAGCAATCGGGAGGCAGGCGGCTACACCTTC. Amino acids: CASSNREAGGYTF.

The rearrangement links TRBV5-6 to TRBJ1-2; D uncertain. V dropped 4 bases and J dropped 5 bases, with 12 bases sitting between them. The CDR3 totals 13 residues. Germline assignment: CDR1 SGHDT and CDR2 YYEEEE. The CDR3 DNA is TGTGCCAGCAGCGTTTCGTATTTGTATGGCTACACCTTC. Protein product: CASSVSYLYGYTF.

The chain joins TRBV4-1 to TRBJ1-1; 8 bases match TRBD1. CDR3 length equals 16 residues. V lost 0 bases and J lost 4; bases outside the gene matches: 7. Germline CDR1 MGHRA, CDR2 YSYEKL. The CDR3 sequence: CASSQDSGGIVTEAFF. Here the CDR3 DNA reads TGCGCCAGCAGCCAAGATTCAGGGGGCATAGTCACTGAAGCTTTCTTT.